This TCR beta chain originates from a study of shared clonotypes between healthy human individuals. Across the whole study: The study enrolled a couple of women and a few men aged 18 to 49.

Some 30,000 T cell genomes (around 320 ng DNA) went into each PBMC replicate. Profiled with immunoSEQ multiplex PCR; TCRdb holds only in-frame clones, not every one. The data contain hundreds of thousands of clones, 70% to 80% of them seen just once; the ten biggest clones take up roughly 13%. Donors comprised healthy HIV-negative adults lacking recent acute infections or vaccinations. Unsorted samples drew genomic DNA from about 100 million PBMCs. Germline V gene sequence: CDR1 KGHSH, CDR2 LQKENI. The CDR3 spans 16 residues. Deletions cut 0 bases from V and 0 bases from J, with 9 bases between. This clone has just one count. The sample holds other DNA sequences that translate to the same CDR3.

The chain couples TRBV18 to TRBJ2-4; D is possibly TRBD2 (5 bases). Sequenced sample: PBMCs. This clonotype was obtained from a woman aged 40 to 50 in good health. Some clones in this sample may be carry-over from other donors' samples. The CDR3 DNA is TGTGCCAGCTCACCACCGGGAGCCCTAGCCAAAAACATTCAGTACTTC. The encoded protein is CASSPPGALAKNIQYF.